This TCR beta chain was obtained from a study of T cell responses to AZD1222 COVID-19 vaccine. Study-level results: Reports say nearly half of spike-specific TCRs go after unmutated variant regions. Repertoires were sampled only after the peak T cell response. Baseline testing showed seropositivity in only a handful of AZD1222 recipients.

Details on this clone: Its antigen is unidentified.

This CDR3 region has 12 residues. Trimming cost V 1 base and J 10 bases, with 10 bases left between them. The method was immunoSEQ multiplex PCR; TCRdb's version includes in-frame clones alone and lacks a portion of them. The sample has approximately 120,000 clones; 90% to 95% are singletons. The genes are TRBV12-3 or TRBV12-4 and TRBJ1-1; the D gene is possibly TRBD1 (5 bases). The sequences come from peripheral blood, collected on day 0 of AZD1222 vaccination. The sequence derives from an adult in good health. The CDR3 loop is CASSLEGRGAFF. DNA for the CDR3: TGTGCCAGCAGTTTAGAGGGGAGGGGAGCTTTCTTT.